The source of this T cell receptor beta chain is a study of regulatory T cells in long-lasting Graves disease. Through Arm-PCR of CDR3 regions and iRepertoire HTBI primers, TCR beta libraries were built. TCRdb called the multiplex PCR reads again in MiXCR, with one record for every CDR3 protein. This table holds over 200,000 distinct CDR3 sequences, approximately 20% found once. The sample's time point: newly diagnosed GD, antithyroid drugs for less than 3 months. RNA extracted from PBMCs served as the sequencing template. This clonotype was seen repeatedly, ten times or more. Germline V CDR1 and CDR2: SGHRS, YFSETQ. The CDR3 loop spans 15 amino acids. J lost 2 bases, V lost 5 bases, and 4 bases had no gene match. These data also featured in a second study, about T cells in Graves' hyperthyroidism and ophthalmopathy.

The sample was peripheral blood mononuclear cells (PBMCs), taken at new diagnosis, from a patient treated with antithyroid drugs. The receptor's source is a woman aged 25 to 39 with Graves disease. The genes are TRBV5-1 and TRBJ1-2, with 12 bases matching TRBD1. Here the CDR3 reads CASRKGQGANYGYTF. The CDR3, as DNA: TGCGCCAGCAGAAAGGGACAGGGGGCCAACTATGGCTACACCTTC.